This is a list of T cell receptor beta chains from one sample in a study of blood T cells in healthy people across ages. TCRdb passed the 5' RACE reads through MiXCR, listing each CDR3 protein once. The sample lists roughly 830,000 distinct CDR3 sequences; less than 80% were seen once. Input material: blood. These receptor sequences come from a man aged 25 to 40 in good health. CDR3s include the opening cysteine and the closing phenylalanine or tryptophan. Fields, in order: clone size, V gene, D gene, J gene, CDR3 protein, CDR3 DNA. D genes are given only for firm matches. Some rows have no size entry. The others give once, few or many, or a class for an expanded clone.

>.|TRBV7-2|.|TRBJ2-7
CASSYPEGQTRPEQYF
TGTGCCAGCAGCTATCCCGAGGGGCAGACCCGTCCCGAGCAGTACTTC
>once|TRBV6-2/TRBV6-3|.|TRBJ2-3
CASRGPTPSTDTQYF
TGTGCCAGCAGGGGACCCACCCCTAGCACAGATACGCAGTATTTT
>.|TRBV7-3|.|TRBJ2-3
CASSGNRGPDDTQYF
TGTGCCAGCAGCGGAAACCGGGGCCCCGACGATACGCAGTATTTT
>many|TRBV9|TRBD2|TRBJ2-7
CASSVAGGDAYEQYF
TGTGCCAGCAGCGTAGCGGGAGGGGACGCCTACGAGCAGTACTTC
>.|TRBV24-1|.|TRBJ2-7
CATSDAISGYEQYF
TGTGCCACCAGTGATGCTATTTCGGGCTACGAGCAGTACTTC
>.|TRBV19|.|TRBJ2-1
CASSMARSNNEQFF
TGTGCCAGTAGTATGGCCAGAAGCAACAATGAGCAGTTCTTC
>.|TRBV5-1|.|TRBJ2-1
CASSLVLVGGRSYNEQFF
TGCGCCAGCAGCTTGGTTCTAGTGGGGGGCCGCTCCTACAATGAGCAGTTCTTC
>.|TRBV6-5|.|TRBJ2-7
CASSDRSIGQYF
TGTGCCAGCAGCGACAGGAGTATCGGGCAGTACTTC
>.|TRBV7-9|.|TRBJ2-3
CASSLLRATGEDTQYF
TGTGCCAGCAGCTTACTGCGCGCGACCGGGGAAGATACGCAGTATTTT
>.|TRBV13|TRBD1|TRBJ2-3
CASSPRDRVESTDTQYF
TGTGCCAGCAGCCCCCGGGACAGGGTTGAAAGCACAGATACGCAGTATTTT
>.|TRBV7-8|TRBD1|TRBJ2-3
CASSLGARDRLTQYF
TGTGCCAGCAGCTTAGGGGCCCGGGACAGACTTACGCAGTATTTT
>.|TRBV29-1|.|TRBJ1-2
CSVDRGEIYGYTF
TGCAGCGTTGACCGAGGGGAGATCTATGGCTACACCTTC
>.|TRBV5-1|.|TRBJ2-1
CASSLAQARHEQFF
TGCGCCAGCAGCTTGGCGCAGGCCAGGCATGAGCAGTTCTTC
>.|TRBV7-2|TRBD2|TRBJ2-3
CASSPNPRGGLNTDMQYF
TGTGCCAGCAGCCCTAATCCACGGGGGGGCCTCAACACAGATATGCAGTATTTT
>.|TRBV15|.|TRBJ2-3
CATRGRYTDTQYF
TGTGCCACCAGGGGACGCTACACAGATACGCAGTATTTT
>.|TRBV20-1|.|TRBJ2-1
CSASRTTGGNEQFF
TGCAGTGCTAGTCGAACTACCGGGGGCAATGAGCAGTTCTTC
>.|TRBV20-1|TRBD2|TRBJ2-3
CSARASGETDTQYF
TGCAGTGCTAGGGCTAGCGGGGAAACAGATACGCAGTATTTT
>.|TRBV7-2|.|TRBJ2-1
CASSLVLGSAEQFF
TGTGCCAGCAGCTTAGTCCTGGGTAGCGCAGAGCAGTTCTTC
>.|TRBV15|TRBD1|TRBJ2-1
CATSWGQGAQKHNEQFF
TGTGCCACCAGCTGGGGACAGGGGGCACAAAAACACAATGAGCAGTTCTTC
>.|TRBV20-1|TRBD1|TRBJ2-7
CSAARQGRGEQYF
TGCAGTGCTGCTCGACAGGGGAGAGGCGAGCAGTACTTC
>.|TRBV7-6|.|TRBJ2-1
CACSLLRGSSYNEQFF
TGTGCCTGCAGCCTTCTTCGGGGGAGCTCCTACAATGAGCAGTTCTTC
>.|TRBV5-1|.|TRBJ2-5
CASSFSPSSSETQYF
TGCGCCAGCAGCTTCTCCCCTAGCTCCTCGGAGACCCAGTACTTC
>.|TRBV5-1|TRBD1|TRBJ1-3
CASSGGQGNTIYF
TGCGCCAGCAGCGGGGGACAGGGAAACACCATATATTTT
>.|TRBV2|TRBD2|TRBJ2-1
CASSGGAAYNEQFF
TGTGCCAGCAGCGGGGGGGCCGCCTACAATGAGCAGTTCTTC
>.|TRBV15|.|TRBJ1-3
CATSRETARSGNTIYF
TGTGCCACCAGCAGAGAGACAGCTCGCTCTGGAAACACCATATATTTT
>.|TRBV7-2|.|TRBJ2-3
CASSLPGTDTQYF
TGTGCCAGCAGCTTACCCGGCACAGATACGCAGTATTTT
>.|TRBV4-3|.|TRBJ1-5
CASSQDVTARYQPQHF
TGCGCCAGCAGCCAAGATGTGACAGCCCGCTATCAGCCCCAGCATTTT
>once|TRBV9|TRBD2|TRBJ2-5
CASSFGLDDRETQYF
TGTGCCAGCAGTTTCGGACTAGATGATAGAGAGACCCAGTACTTC
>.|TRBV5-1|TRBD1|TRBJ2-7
CASSKRDRGSSEQYF
TGCGCCAGCAGCAAGCGGGACAGGGGGTCGAGTGAGCAGTACTTC
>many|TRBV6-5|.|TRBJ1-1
CASSRTGNTEAFF
TGTGCCAGCAGCAGAACAGGGAACACTGAAGCTTTCTTT
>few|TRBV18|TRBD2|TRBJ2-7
CASSGTSGGEQYF
TGTGCCAGCTCCGGGACTAGCGGGGGCGAGCAGTACTTC
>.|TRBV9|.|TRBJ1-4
CASSARGHGEEKLFF
TGTGCCAGCAGCGCCAGGGGCCACGGCGAAGAAAAACTGTTTTTT
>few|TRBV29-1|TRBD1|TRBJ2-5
CSAEPDRGRSETQYF
TGCAGCGCTGAACCGGACAGGGGGCGATCCGAGACCCAGTACTTC
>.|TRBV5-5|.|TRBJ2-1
CASSLEPTGSPFF
TGTGCCAGCAGCTTAGAACCGACCGGGAGTCCGTTCTTC
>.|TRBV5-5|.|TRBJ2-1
CASSPWDTSYNEQFF
TGTGCCAGCAGCCCGTGGGACACATCCTACAATGAGCAGTTCTTC
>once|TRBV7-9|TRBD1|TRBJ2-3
CASSLVFGTAVLEGTQYF
TGTGCCAGCAGCTTAGTTTTCGGGACAGCCGTTTTAGAGGGGACGCAGTATTTT
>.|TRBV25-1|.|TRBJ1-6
CASSEWYSPLHF
TGTGCCAGCAGTGAATGGTATTCACCCCTCCACTTT
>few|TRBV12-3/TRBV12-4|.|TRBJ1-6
CASSRYRLSSYNSPLHF
TGTGCCAGCAGCCGTTACAGGCTAAGCTCCTATAATTCACCCCTCCACTTT
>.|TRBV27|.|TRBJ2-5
CASSLEGKTQYF
TGTGCCAGCAGTTTAGAGGGAAAGACCCAGTACTTC
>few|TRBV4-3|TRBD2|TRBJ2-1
CASSRTSGNEQFF
TGCGCCAGCAGCCGGACTAGCGGCAATGAGCAGTTCTTC
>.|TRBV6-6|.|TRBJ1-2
CASSYSSDPYGYTF
TGTGCCAGCAGTTACTCCTCAGACCCCTATGGCTACACCTTC
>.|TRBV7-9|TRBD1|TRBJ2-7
CASSLGHRGPSYEQYF
TGTGCCAGCAGCTTAGGTCACAGGGGGCCCTCCTACGAGCAGTACTTC
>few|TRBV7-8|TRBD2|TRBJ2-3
CASSLGSGGATDTQYF
TGTGCCAGCAGCTTAGGTAGCGGGGGGGCAACAGATACGCAGTATTTT
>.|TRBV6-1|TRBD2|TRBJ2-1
CASTGWGGGVYNEQFF
TGTGCCAGCACCGGTTGGGGGGGAGGAGTCTACAATGAGCAGTTCTTC
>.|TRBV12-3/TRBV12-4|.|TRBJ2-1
CASSLQNNEQFF
TGTGCCAGCAGTTTACAGAACAATGAGCAGTTCTTC
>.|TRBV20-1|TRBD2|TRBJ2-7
CSASLAGLSYEQYF
TGCAGTGCTAGTTTAGCGGGTCTCTCCTACGAGCAGTACTTC
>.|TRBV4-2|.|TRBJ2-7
CASSPPNGAVSYEQYF
TGTGCCAGCAGCCCACCAAATGGGGCAGTTAGCTACGAGCAGTACTTC
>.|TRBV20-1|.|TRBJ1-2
CSARDFTGAGDYGYTF
TGCAGTGCTAGAGATTTTACGGGGGCTGGGGACTATGGCTACACCTTC
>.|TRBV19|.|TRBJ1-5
CASTQQGGGFNQPQHF
TGTGCCAGTACCCAACAGGGCGGAGGTTTCAATCAGCCCCAGCATTTT
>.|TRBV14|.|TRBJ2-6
CASSQTMLGANVLTF
TGTGCCAGCAGTCAGACTATGTTGGGGGCCAACGTCCTGACTTTC
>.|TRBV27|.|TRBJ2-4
CASSFLGDQAKNIQYF
TGCGCCAGCAGTTTTTTGGGAGATCAAGCCAAAAACATTCAGTACTTC